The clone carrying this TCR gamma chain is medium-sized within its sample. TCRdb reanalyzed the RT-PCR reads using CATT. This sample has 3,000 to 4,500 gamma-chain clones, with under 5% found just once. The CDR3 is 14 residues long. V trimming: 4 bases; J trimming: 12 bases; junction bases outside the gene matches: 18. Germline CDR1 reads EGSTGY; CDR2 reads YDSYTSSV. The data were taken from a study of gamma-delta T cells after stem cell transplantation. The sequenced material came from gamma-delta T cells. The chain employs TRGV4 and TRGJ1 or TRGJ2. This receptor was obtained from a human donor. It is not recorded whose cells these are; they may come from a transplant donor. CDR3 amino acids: CATWEATRRVAKLF. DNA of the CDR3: TGTGCCACCTGGGAGGCTACCCGGAGGGTCGCGAAACTCTTT.